This T cell receptor beta chain was captured by sequencing in a study of graft-versus-host responses after intestinal transplantation. The germline CDR1 and CDR2 sequences are SGDLS and YYNGEE. The CDR3 contains 15 residues. V shed 2 bases, J shed 5 bases, and the junction held 4 bases outside the gene matches. Profiling relied on immunoSEQ multiplex PCR, and the TCRdb table lists in-frame clones only, not all of them. The sample records roughly 20,000 clones, roughly 86% being singletons. The chain is built from TRBV9 and TRBJ2-3; 11 bases are a match to TRBD2. This TCR came from a human patient who received an intestinal transplant, so some T cells may come from the graft donor. The sequenced sample was PBMCs, obtained about 230 days after intestinal transplant. The CDR3 region is CASSVSGGAGDTQYF. In DNA form, the CDR3 reads TGTGCCAGCAGCGTTAGCGGGGGGGCAGGAGATACGCAGTATTTT.